Following are 23 T cell receptor beta chains from one sample sequenced in a study of Ad26.COV2.S vaccination and SARS-CoV-2 variants. Treatment described: approximately 18 received Ad26.COV2.S at low or high dose, single or two shots; about 5 received placebo; per-sample allocation not given. Sampling happened 63 days after the first vaccine or placebo injection. Assay used: immunoSEQ multiplex PCR; TCRdb lists only in-frame clones, some missing. There are around 450,000 clones in the sample; about nine tenths occur only once, and over 1.5% lies in the top ten. The specimen was peripheral blood, collected in a trial of Ad26.COV2.S vaccine versus placebo. These receptors were obtained from a person between 18 and 59 years old who received the Ad26.COV2.S COVID-19 vaccine or a placebo.

The rearrangement joins TRBV27 to TRBJ1-2; maybe TRBD1 (6 bases). The CDR3 runs to 14 residues. Per the germline V gene, CDR1 is MNHEY and CDR2 is SMNVEV (reference sequence). Trimming took 0 bases from V and 8 from J, leaving 13 bases between them. The CDR3 here is CASSLSPGAKGYTF. Written as DNA, the CDR3 is TGTGCCAGCAGTTTATCTCCAGGGGCTAAAGGCTACACCTTC.

The chain uses TRBV28 and TRBJ2-7; TRBD2 agrees at 10 bases. V lost 6 bases to trimming and J lost 4 bases; unmatched junction nucleotides: 9. Germline V CDR1 and CDR2: MDHEN, SYDVKM. The CDR3 runs to 15 residues. The CDR3 DNA reads as TGTGCCAGCAGACCAGCTAGCGGGAGTAGGTACGAGCAGTACTTC. Translating gives CASRPASGSRYEQYF.

This chain uses TRBV18 with TRBJ1-1, with D unclear. The CDR3 consists of 17 residues. Germline loops: CDR1 KGHSH, CDR2 LQKENI. Trimming took off 2 bases at V and 0 bases at J, with 16 bases between the two ends. CDR3 amino acids: CASSPSQAGSLNTEAFF. The DNA of the CDR3 is TGTGCCAGCTCACCAAGCCAGGCGGGGAGCCTGAACACTGAAGCTTTCTTT.

The chain combines TRBV9 with TRBJ1-1; D is unresolved. Germline CDR1 reads SGDLS; CDR2 reads YYNGEE. The CDR3 runs 13 residues. V was shortened by 0 bases and J by 8 bases, with 11 bases between the two germline ends. In DNA form, the CDR3 reads TGTGCCAGCAGCGTAGCTCTAGAAGAAGAAGCTTTCTTT. Translated: CASSVALEEEAFF.

This clone was detected a few times. CDR3 nucleotide sequence: TGTGCCAGCAGCGTAACAGGGATGCGAGAGACCCAGTACTTC. This sequence encodes CASSVTGMRETQYF. This chain joins TRBV9 and TRBJ2-5; a weak D match, TRBD1 (6 bases). The CDR3 contains 14 residues. V was clipped by 1 base and J by 4 bases, with 11 bases between them. Germline V lookup: CDR1 SGDLS, CDR2 YYNGEE.

V gene TRBV7-9 combines with J gene TRBJ1-1; TRBD1 might be the D (6 bases). Trimming shortened V by 3 bases and J by 2 bases, and 10 bases separated the two germline ends. Germline V gene data show CDR1 as SEHNR and CDR2 as FQNEAQ (reference sequence). The CDR3 runs to 14 residues. CDR3 sequence: CASSFAGANTEAFF. CDR3 nucleotides: TGTGCCAGCAGCTTCGCAGGGGCTAACACTGAAGCTTTCTTT.

The rearrangement uses TRBV9 and TRBJ1-3; D not certain. The V gene lost 4 bases and the J gene lost 0 bases, with 11 bases spanning the gap. Germline loops: CDR1 SGDLS, CDR2 YYNGEE. This CDR3 has 15 residues. The CDR3 here is CASSLPGTSGNTIYF. The DNA of the CDR3 is TGTGCCAGCAGCCTTCCGGGAACCTCTGGAAACACCATATATTTT.

The V and J genes are TRBV30 and TRBJ1-5, with unresolved D. V was clipped by 1 base and J by 7 bases, with 14 bases between them. This CDR3 has 14 residues. CDR1 is GTSNPN and CDR2 is SVGIG in the germline V gene (reference sequence). CDR3 protein: CAWSATSLEQPQHF. The CDR3, as DNA: TGTGCCTGGAGTGCGACCTCACTGGAGCAGCCCCAGCATTTT.

Turning to this clone: Distinct nucleotide sequences in the sample also encode this CDR3. The CDR3 spells CASSLDGSSGNTIYF. The CDR3 region has the DNA TGCGCCAGCAGCCTGGACGGGAGCTCTGGAAACACCATATATTTT. The rearrangement uses TRBV5-1 and TRBJ1-3; no clear D. Trimming cost V 4 bases and J 0 bases, with 11 bases left between them. The CDR3 consists of 15 residues. Germline V gene data show CDR1 as SGHRS and CDR2 as YFSETQ.

J is TRBJ2-1 and V is TRBV16; 8 bases agree with TRBD1. The CDR3 has 15 amino acids. V lost 5 bases to trimming and J lost 2 bases; unmatched junction nucleotides: 5. Looked up from germline, CDR1 is KGHSY and CDR2 is FQNENV. CDR3 bases: TGTGCCAGCAGCTCGGACAGGGCCCCCTACAATGAGCAGTTCTTC. Protein sequence: CASSSDRAPYNEQFF.

J is TRBJ2-5 and V is TRBV12-3 or TRBV12-4; D possibly corresponds to TRBD2 (6 bases). V shed 10 bases and J shed 5 bases, with 14 bases lying between them. The CDR3 runs 12 residues. The CDR3 is CATGMGLETQYF. CDR3 nucleotides: TGTGCCACCGGGATGGGACTGGAGACCCAGTACTTC.

Details on this clone: Other DNA sequences in this sample translate to the same CDR3. The rearrangement uses TRBV11-2 and TRBJ2-2; D not resolved. The CDR3 loop spans 14 amino acids. Germline assignment: CDR1 SGHAT and CDR2 FQNNGV. Trimming pared 1 base from V and 1 base from J, leaving 4 bases between. CDR3 amino acids: CASSLAGNTGELFF. The CDR3 bases are TGTGCCAGCAGCTTAGCAGGGAACACCGGGGAGCTGTTTTTT.

The CDR3 sequence is CASSLFIPSEAFF. As DNA, the CDR3 is TGTGCCAGCAGTTTATTCATCCCATCTGAAGCTTTCTTT. The rearrangement links TRBV28 to TRBJ1-1; D is unresolved. The CDR3 runs 13 residues. CDR1 is MDHEN and CDR2 is SYDVKM in the germline V gene. V lost 1 base and J lost 6, with 9 bases in between.

The chain carries TRBV6-5 and TRBJ1-5; 8 nucleotides align to TRBD1. Germline V CDR1 and CDR2: MNHEY, SVGAGI. This CDR3 has 15 amino acids. V lost 4 bases, J lost 6 bases, and 8 bases stayed unmatched. The CDR3 loop is CASSSGQGVPQPQHF. The CDR3 DNA reads as TGTGCCAGCAGTTCCGGACAGGGAGTTCCTCAGCCCCAGCATTTT.

The rearrangement uses TRBV24-1 and TRBJ2-6; 8 positions agree with TRBD1. The CDR3 runs to 18 residues. Unmatched junction bases numbered 8, after V lost 5 bases and J lost 0 bases. Germline V CDR1 and CDR2: KGHDR, SFDVKD. The CDR3 sequence is CATSGGQGAFSGANVLTF. The CDR3 region has the DNA TGTGCCACCAGTGGTGGACAGGGAGCCTTCTCTGGGGCCAACGTCCTGACTTTC.

The V call is TRBV11-1, the J call TRBJ1-1, with 9 nucleotides matching TRBD1. J lost 1 base, V lost 5 bases, and 5 bases had no gene match. Per germline, CDR1 SGHAT and CDR2 FQDESV (reference sequence). The CDR3 loop spans 15 amino acids. The CDR3 sequence is CASSILTGGNTEAFF. The CDR3 coding sequence is TGTGCCAGCAGCATCTTGACAGGGGGGAACACTGAAGCTTTCTTT.

The chain joins TRBV24-1 to TRBJ2-5; D unclear. The germline V gene encodes CDR1 KGHDR and CDR2 SFDVKD. The CDR3 loop spans 15 amino acids. The V end was cut by 3 bases, the J end by 1 base, with 11 bases between. The CDR3 DNA is TGTGCCACCAGTGATCCCAGCCGGAGCCAAGAGACCCAGTACTTC. Encoded protein: CATSDPSRSQETQYF.

V gene TRBV3-1 (or the pseudogene TRBV3-2) combines with J gene TRBJ1-4; 8 bases agree with TRBD1. Germline V CDR1 and CDR2: LGHDT, YNNKEL (reference sequence). The CDR3 is 17 residues long. Trimming cost V 1 base and J 7 bases; bases outside gene matches: 11. The CDR3 reads CASSQVRTGWGSEKLFF. CDR3 DNA: TGTGCCAGCAGCCAAGTAAGGACAGGGTGGGGCAGTGAAAAACTGTTTTTT.

The chain is built from TRBV6-2 or TRBV6-3 and TRBJ1-2, with a weak D call TRBD1 (5 bases). The CDR3 has 14 amino acids. V lost 4 bases, J lost 4 bases, and 13 bases lay in between. Germline V gene lookup returns CDR1 MNHEY and CDR2 SVGEGT. CDR3 coding DNA: TGTGCCAGCAGTTCCAGACAGAACTTCTATGGCTACACCTTC. This gives the protein CASSSRQNFYGYTF.

This clone has only one observation. The CDR3 DNA is TGTGCCAGCAGGCCGGGGACAGGGAACAATGAGCAGTTCTTC. It codes for CASRPGTGNNEQFF. The J gene is TRBJ2-1, the V gene TRBV2; 9 bases agree with TRBD1. The ends lost 6 bases at V and 5 bases at J; junction bases unmatched: 5. Germline CDR1 is SNHLY and CDR2 is FYNNEI. This CDR3 has 14 residues.

This chain connects TRBV7-9 to TRBJ2-5; D is uncertain. The CDR3 has 13 amino acids. Per germline, CDR1 SEHNR and CDR2 FQNEAQ (reference sequence). V was cut by 2 bases and J by 1 base, with 5 bases left in between. The CDR3 sequence is CASSLHSQETQYF. In DNA form, the CDR3 reads TGTGCCAGCAGCTTACACAGCCAAGAGACCCAGTACTTC. The whole variable domain, filled in from reference TRBV7-9 and TRBJ2-5, reads DTGVSQNPRHKITKRGQNVTFRCDPISEHNRLYWYRQTLGQGPEFLTYFQNEAQLEKSRLLSDRFSAERPKGSFSTLEIQRTEQGDSAMYLCASSLHSQETQYFGPGTRLLVL.

This clone was detected a few times. Here the CDR3 reads CASSPDGGSEQYF. In DNA, the CDR3 is TGCGCCAGCAGCCCTGACGGGGGTTCCGAGCAGTACTTC. The chain carries TRBV5-1 and TRBJ2-7; a weak D match, TRBD2 (6 bases). This CDR3 has 13 residues. V was pared by 4 bases and J by 6 bases, with 14 bases between. Germline loops: CDR1 SGHRS, CDR2 YFSETQ. The whole variable domain, filled in from reference TRBV5-1 and TRBJ2-7, reads KAGVTQTPRYLIKTRGQQVTLSCSPISGHRSVSWYQQTPGQGLQFLFEYFSETQRNKGNFPGRFSGRQFSNSRSEMNVSTLELGDSALYLCASSPDGGSEQYFGPGTRLTVT.

The V and J genes are TRBV15 and TRBJ2-1, with D unresolved. CDR1 and CDR2 (germline): LNHNV, YYDKDF (reference sequence). V lost 1 base to trimming and J lost 4 bases, with 14 bases between them. This CDR3 contains 16 residues. CDR3 amino acids: CATSRGSSPRYNEQFF. CDR3 coding DNA: TGTGCCACCAGCAGAGGTTCCTCCCCTAGGTACAATGAGCAGTTCTTC.